The 10 T cell receptor beta chains given below trace back to one sample, sequenced in a study of T cell responses to AZD1222 COVID-19 vaccine. Assay: immunoSEQ multiplex PCR; the TCRdb copy retains only in-frame clones and omits some. The top ten hold 4.4% of the sample, which has about 160,000 clones, more than 85% seen once. The specimen comprised peripheral blood, sampled on day 0 of AZD1222 vaccination. These receptors were obtained from an adult in good health.

CDR3 nucleotides: TGCGCCAGCAGCCGGGGACTAGCGGGAGAGCGAGGTTATTACATCTACAATGAGCAGTTCTTC. It translates to CASSRGLAGERGYYIYNEQFF. The chain recombines TRBV4-1 with TRBJ2-1; 14 bases align to TRBD2. Trimming removed 4 bases from V and 3 bases from J; junction bases left unmatched: 17. CDR3 length: 21 residues. Per the germline V gene, CDR1 is MGHRA and CDR2 is YSYEKL.

The genes are TRBV30 and TRBJ1-3; D unresolved. Trimming pared 6 bases from V and 3 bases from J, leaving 12 bases between. The CDR3 sequence is 13 residues long. The germline V gene has CDR1 GTSNPN and CDR2 SVGIG (reference sequence). The CDR3 spells CACSRKSGNTIYF. As DNA, the CDR3 is TGTGCCTGCTCCAGGAAGAGTGGAAACACCATATATTTT. Full variable domain (remainder filled in from reference TRBV30 and TRBJ1-3): SQTIHQWPATLVQPVGSPLSLECTVEGTSNPNLYWYRQAAGRGLQLLFYSVGIGQISSEVPQNLSASRPQDRQFILSSKKLLLSDSGFYLCACSRKSGNTIYFGEGSWLTVV.

The V call is TRBV11-1, the J call TRBJ2-5; possibly TRBD1 for D (6 bases). The ends were cut back, 4 bases at V and 7 bases at J, with 13 bases in the middle. This CDR3 has 13 amino acids. CDR1 SGHAT and CDR2 FQDESV come from the germline V gene (reference sequence). The CDR3 protein is CASSSARGGTQYF. The CDR3 DNA follows: TGTGCCAGCAGCTCGGCCAGGGGCGGGACCCAGTACTTC.

This chain links TRBV7-9 with TRBJ2-7, with D possibly being TRBD1 (6 bases). This CDR3 is 14 amino acids long. Germline loops: CDR1 SEHNR, CDR2 FQNEAQ (reference sequence). Deletions cut 2 bases from V and 2 bases from J, with 10 bases between. The CDR3 loop is CASSLLQGPYEQYF. CDR3 nucleotide sequence: TGTGCCAGCAGCTTATTACAGGGTCCCTACGAGCAGTACTTC.

The chain uses TRBV7-9 and TRBJ2-1; 9 bases align to TRBD1. V lost 5 bases and J lost 3; bases outside the gene matches: 5. CDR3 length equals 15 residues. Germline V lookup: CDR1 SEHNR, CDR2 FQNEAQ (reference sequence). The CDR3 loop is CASSKVGQGYNEQFF. Here the CDR3 DNA reads TGTGCCAGCAGCAAAGTGGGACAGGGCTACAATGAGCAGTTCTTC.

The chain joins TRBV4-2 to TRBJ2-1; D unresolved. Germline CDR1 and CDR2: LGHNA and YNFKEQ. This CDR3 has 14 amino acids. V gave up 2 bases and J gave up 8 bases, with 13 bases separating them. Written as DNA, the CDR3 is TGTGCCAGCAGCCAAAACCCCGGGCCCCATGAGCAGTTCTTC. This translates into CASSQNPGPHEQFF.

This clone was recorded once. The chain couples TRBV7-8 to TRBJ1-2; 7 positions match TRBD1. CDR1 is SGHVS and CDR2 is FQNEAQ in the germline V gene. The CDR3 covers 14 residues. V lost 3 bases and J lost 8; bases outside the gene matches: 9. The CDR3 sequence is CASSLAGGYSGYTF. CDR3 DNA: TGTGCCAGCAGCTTGGCAGGGGGGTATTCCGGCTACACCTTC.

This sequence joins TRBV11-3 and TRBJ2-7; perhaps TRBD2 as D (5 bases). This CDR3 comprises 14 residues. The germline V and J ends were trimmed by 2 bases and 6 bases, with 14 bases remaining between them. Looked up from germline, CDR1 is SGHNT and CDR2 is YENEEA. The CDR3 sequence: CASSLSGVIGEQYF. The CDR3, as DNA: TGTGCCAGCAGCTTATCCGGGGTTATAGGCGAGCAGTACTTC.

The V gene is TRBV7-9, the J gene TRBJ1-1, with a possible D match to TRBD1 (5 bases). V was shortened by 6 bases and J by 1 base, with 21 bases between the two germline ends. Germline CDR1 reads SEHNR; CDR2 reads FQNEAQ (reference sequence). The CDR3 totals 17 residues. CDR3 residues: CASSFALYGGENTEAFF. CDR3 sequence (DNA): TGTGCCAGCAGTTTTGCGCTCTATGGGGGGGAGAACACTGAAGCTTTCTTT.

The CDR3 DNA sequence: TGCGCCAGCACGCAGGGACAGCTTTACTATGGCTACACCTTC. Its translation: CASTQGQLYYGYTF. V and J are TRBV10-1 and TRBJ1-2; TRBD1 aligns across 7 bases. This CDR3 is built from 14 residues. V shed 7 bases and J 3 bases; nucleotides not matched to a gene: 8. Germline-derived CDR1 and CDR2 are WNHNN and SYGVQD (reference sequence).